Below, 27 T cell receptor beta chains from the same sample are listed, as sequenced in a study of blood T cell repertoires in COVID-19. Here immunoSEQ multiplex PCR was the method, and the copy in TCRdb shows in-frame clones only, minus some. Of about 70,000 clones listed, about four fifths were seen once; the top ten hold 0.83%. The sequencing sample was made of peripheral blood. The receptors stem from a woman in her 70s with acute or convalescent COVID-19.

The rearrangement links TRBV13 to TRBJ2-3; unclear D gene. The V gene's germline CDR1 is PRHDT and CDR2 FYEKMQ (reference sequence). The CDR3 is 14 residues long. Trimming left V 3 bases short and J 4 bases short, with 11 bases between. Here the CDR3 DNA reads TGTGCCAGCAGCTTTGCGGATGTCGCAGATACGCAGTATTTT. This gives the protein CASSFADVADTQYF.

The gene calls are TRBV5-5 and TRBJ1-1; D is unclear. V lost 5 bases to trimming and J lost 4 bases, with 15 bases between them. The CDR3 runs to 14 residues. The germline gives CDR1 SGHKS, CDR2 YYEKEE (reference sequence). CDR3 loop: CASSLPAAGTEAFF. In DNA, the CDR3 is TGTGCCAGCAGTCTACCGGCAGCGGGCACTGAAGCTTTCTTT. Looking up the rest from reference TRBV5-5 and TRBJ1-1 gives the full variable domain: DAGVTQSPTHLIKTRGQQVTLRCSPISGHKSVSWYQQVLGQGPQFIFQYYEKEERGRGNFPDRFSARQFPNYSSELNVNALLLGDSALYLCASSLPAAGTEAFFGQGTRLTVV.

In DNA, the CDR3 is TGTGCCAGCAGTTGGGACAGGACCACTGAAGCTTTCTTT. Amino acids: CASSWDRTTEAFF. The chain combines TRBV11-3 with TRBJ1-1; 8 nucleotides agree with TRBD1. CDR1 and CDR2 (germline): SGHNT, YENEEA. The CDR3 consists of 13 residues. The V and J ends lost 6 bases and 4 bases, in that order; junction bases with no gene match: 4.

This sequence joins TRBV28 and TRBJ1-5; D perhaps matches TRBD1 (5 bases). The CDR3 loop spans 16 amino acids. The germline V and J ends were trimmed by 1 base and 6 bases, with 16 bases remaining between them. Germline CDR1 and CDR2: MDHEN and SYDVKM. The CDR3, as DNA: TGTGCCAGCAGTTTATCAGGCGTGGCGGGGGGTCAGCCCCAGCATTTT. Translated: CASSLSGVAGGQPQHF. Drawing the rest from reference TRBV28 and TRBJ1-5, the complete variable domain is DVKVTQSSRYLVKRTGEKVFLECVQDMDHENMFWYRQDPGLGLRLIYFSYDVKMKEKGDIPEGYSVSREKKERFSLILESASTNQTSMYLCASSLSGVAGGQPQHFGDGTRLSIL.

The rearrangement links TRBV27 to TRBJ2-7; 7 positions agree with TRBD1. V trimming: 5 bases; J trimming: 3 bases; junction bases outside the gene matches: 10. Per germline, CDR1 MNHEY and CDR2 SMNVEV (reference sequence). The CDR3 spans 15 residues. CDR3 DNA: TGTGCCAGCAGTGTTTCCGGGACAGATAGCTACGAGCAGTACTTC. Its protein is CASSVSGTDSYEQYF.

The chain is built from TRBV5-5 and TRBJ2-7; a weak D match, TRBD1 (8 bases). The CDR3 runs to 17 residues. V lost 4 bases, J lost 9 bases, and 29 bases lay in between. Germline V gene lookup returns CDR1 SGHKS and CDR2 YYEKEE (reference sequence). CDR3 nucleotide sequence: TGTGCCAGCAGCAACGCCCTTGAAACAGGGGGGGCAGGAGGGCAGTACTTC. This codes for CASSNALETGGAGGQYF.

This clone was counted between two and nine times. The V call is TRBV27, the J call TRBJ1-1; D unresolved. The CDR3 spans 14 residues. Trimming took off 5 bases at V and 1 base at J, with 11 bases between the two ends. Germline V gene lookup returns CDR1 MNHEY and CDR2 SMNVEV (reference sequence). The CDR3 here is CASSQIPGNTEAFF. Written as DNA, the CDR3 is TGTGCCAGCAGTCAAATTCCAGGGAACACTGAAGCTTTCTTT.

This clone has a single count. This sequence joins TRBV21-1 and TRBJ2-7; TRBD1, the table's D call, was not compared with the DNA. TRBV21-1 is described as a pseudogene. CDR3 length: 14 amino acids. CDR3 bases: TGTGCCAGCCTAACAAAGACAGGTTGTAACGAGCAGTACTTC. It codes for CASLTKTGCNEQYF.

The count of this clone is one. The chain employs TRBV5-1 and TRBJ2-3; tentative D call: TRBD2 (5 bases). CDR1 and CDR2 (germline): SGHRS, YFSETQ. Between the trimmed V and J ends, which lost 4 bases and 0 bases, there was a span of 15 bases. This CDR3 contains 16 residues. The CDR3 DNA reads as TGCGCCAGCAGCCAGGAGGCCGACCTTAGCACAGATACGCAGTATTTT. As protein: CASSQEADLSTDTQYF.

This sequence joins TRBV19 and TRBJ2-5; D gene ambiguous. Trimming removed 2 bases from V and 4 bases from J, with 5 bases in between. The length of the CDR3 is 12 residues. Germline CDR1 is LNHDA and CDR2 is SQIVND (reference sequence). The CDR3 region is CASSIPPETQYF. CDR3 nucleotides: TGTGCCAGTAGTATACCTCCAGAGACCCAGTACTTC.

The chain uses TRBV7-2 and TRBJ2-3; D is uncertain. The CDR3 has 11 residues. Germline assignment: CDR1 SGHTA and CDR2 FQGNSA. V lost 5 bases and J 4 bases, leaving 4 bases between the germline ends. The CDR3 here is CASSRADTQYF. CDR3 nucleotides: TGTGCCAGCAGCCGTGCAGATACGCAGTATTTT. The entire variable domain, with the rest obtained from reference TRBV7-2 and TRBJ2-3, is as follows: GAGVSQSPSNKVTEKGKDVELRCDPISGHTALYWYRQSLGQGLEFLIYFQGNSAPDKSGLPSDRFSAERTGGSVSTLTIQRTQQEDSAVYLCASSRADTQYFGPGTRLTVL.

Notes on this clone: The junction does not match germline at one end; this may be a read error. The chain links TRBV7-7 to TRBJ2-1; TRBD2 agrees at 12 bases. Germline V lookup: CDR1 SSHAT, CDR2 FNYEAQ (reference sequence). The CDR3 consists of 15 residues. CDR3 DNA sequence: TGTGCTAGCAGCGCACTAGCGGGAGGCTACAATGAGCAGTTCTTC. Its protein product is CASSALAGGYNEQFF.

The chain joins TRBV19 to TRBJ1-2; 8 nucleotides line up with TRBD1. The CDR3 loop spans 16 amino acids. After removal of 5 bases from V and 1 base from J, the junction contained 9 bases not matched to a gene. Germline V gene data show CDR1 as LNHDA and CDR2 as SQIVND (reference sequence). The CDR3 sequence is CASSPLGQVVNYGYTF. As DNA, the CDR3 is TGTGCCAGTAGTCCGCTGGGACAGGTTGTTAACTATGGCTACACCTTC.

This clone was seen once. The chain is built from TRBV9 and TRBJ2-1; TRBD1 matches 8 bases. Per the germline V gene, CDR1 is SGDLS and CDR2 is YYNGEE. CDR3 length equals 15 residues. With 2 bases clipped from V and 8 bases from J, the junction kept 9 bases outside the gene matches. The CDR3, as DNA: TGTGCCAGCAGCGTTAGACAGGGGATACCGCATGAGCAGTTCTTC. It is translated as CASSVRQGIPHEQFF.

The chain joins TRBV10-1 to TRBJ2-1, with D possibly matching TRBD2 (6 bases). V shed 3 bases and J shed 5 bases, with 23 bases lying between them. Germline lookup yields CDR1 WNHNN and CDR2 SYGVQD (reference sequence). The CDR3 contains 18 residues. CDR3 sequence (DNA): TGCGCCAGCAGTGATCGAGGGGCCCGGGGAGGTAGGGACAATGAGCAGTTCTTC. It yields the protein CASSDRGARGGRDNEQFF.

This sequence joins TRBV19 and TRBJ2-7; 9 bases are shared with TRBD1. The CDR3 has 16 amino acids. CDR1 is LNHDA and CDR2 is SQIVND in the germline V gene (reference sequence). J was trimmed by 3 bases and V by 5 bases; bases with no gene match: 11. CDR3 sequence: CASSSFAGQGYYEQYF. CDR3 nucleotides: TGTGCCAGTAGTTCGTTCGCGGGACAGGGATACTACGAGCAGTACTTC.

The CDR3 bases are TGTGCCAGCAGCGCCCTTGGCGGGGCCTACAATGAGCAGTTCTTC. Translation gives CASSALGGAYNEQFF. The chain combines TRBV9 with TRBJ2-1; D perhaps matches TRBD2 (6 bases). With 3 bases removed from V and 2 bases from J, the gap between germline ends came to 12 bases. In germline, CDR1 is SGDLS, CDR2 YYNGEE. The CDR3 has 15 amino acids.

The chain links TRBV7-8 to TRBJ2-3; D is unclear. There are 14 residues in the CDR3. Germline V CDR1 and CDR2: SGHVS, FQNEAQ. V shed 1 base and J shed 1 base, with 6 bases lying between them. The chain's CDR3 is CASSLGLGTDTQYF. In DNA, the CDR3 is TGTGCCAGCAGCTTAGGACTGGGCACAGATACGCAGTATTTT.

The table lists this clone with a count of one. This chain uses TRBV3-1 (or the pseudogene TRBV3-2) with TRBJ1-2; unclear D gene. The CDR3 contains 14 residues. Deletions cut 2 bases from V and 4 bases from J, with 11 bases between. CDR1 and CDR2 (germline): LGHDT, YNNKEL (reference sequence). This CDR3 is CASSQSERGYGYTF. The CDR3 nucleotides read TGTGCCAGCAGCCAATCAGAGAGAGGCTATGGCTACACCTTC.

Written as DNA, the CDR3 is TGTGCCTGGAGTGTACTATCAGGGCTGGGCGAGCAGTACTTC. It codes for CAWSVLSGLGEQYF. V gene TRBV30 combines with J gene TRBJ2-7; tentatively, D is TRBD1 (5 bases). In germline, CDR1 is GTSNPN, CDR2 SVGIG (reference sequence). The CDR3 consists of 14 residues. Trimming took off 0 bases at V and 6 bases at J, with 15 bases between the two ends.

For the CDR3, the DNA is TGTGCCAGCAAAACAGGGACGGCCGGGGAGCTGTTTTTT. Encoded protein: CASKTGTAGELFF. The V gene is TRBV5-5, the J gene TRBJ2-2, with D possibly being TRBD1 (6 bases). The V end lost 6 bases, the J end lost 6 bases, and 12 bases lay between the germline ends. Germline lookup yields CDR1 SGHKS and CDR2 YYEKEE (reference sequence). This CDR3 spans 13 amino acids.

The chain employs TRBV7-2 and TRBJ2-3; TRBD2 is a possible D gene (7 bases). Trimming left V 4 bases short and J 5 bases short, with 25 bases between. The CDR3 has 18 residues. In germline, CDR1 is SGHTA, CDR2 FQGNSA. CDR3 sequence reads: CASSSPRGGLEFGDTQYF. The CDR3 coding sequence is TGTGCCAGCAGCTCCCCGAGGGGGGGCCTGGAGTTCGGAGATACGCAGTATTTT. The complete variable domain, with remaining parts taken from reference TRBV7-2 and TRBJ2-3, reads GAGVSQSPSNKVTEKGKDVELRCDPISGHTALYWYRQSLGQGLEFLIYFQGNSAPDKSGLPSDRFSAERTGGSVSTLTIQRTQQEDSAVYLCASSSPRGGLEFGDTQYFGPGTRLTVL.

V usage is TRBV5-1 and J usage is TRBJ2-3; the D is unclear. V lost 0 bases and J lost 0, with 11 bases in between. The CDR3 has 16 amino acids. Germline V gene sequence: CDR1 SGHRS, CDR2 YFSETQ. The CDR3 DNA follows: TGCGCCAGCAGCTTGGGGGCGTTCACTAGCACAGATACGCAGTATTTT. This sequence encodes CASSLGAFTSTDTQYF.

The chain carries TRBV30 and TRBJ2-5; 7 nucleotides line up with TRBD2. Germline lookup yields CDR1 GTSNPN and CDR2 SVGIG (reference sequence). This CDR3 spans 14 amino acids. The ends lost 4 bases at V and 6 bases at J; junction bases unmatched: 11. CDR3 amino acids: CAWTPVEGGKTQYF. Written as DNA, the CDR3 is TGTGCCTGGACTCCCGTGGAGGGAGGGAAGACCCAGTACTTC.

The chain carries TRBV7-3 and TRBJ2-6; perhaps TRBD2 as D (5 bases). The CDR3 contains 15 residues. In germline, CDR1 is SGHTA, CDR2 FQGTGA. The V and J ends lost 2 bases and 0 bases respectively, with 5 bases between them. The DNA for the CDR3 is TGTGCCAGCAGCTTAGGACTCTCTGGGGCCAACGTCCTGACTTTC. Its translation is CASSLGLSGANVLTF.

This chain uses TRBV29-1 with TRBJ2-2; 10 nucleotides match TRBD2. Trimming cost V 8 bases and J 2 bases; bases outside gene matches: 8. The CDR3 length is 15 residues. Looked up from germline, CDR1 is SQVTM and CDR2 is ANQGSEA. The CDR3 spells CSYLSSGGNTGELFF. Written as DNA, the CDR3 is TGCAGCTACTTATCTAGCGGGGGTAACACCGGGGAGCTGTTTTTT.

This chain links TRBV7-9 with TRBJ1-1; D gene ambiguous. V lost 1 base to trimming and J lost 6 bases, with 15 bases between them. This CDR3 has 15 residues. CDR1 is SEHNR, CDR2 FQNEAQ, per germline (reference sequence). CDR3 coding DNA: TGTGCCAGCAGCTTAGTTTTGAGAGGTCGGTCTGAAGCTTTCTTT. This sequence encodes CASSLVLRGRSEAFF.